The 3 T cell receptor beta chains reported below all come from one sample, sequenced in a study of OX40 agonist ivuxolimab in advanced cancers. The data were produced by immunoSEQ multiplex PCR, yet TCRdb's version contains in-frame clones alone and is incomplete. The repertoire holds about 58,000 clones, with 70% to 90% as singletons. Sequenced here: CD4+ or CD8+ T cells sorted from blood, sampled in a trial of the OX40 agonist ivuxolimab. All receptors come from an adult with an advanced solid tumor such as melanoma, head and neck, liver or kidney cancer.

The chain joins TRBV7-3 to TRBJ1-5; D gene uncertain. Germline loops: CDR1 SGHTA, CDR2 FQGTGA. V shed 5 bases and J shed 0 bases, with 8 bases lying between them. The CDR3 spans 14 residues. This chain's CDR3 is CASSRGYSNQPQHF. For the CDR3, the DNA is TGTGCCAGCAGCCGCGGGTATAGCAATCAGCCCCAGCATTTT.

Only a few counts were recorded for this clone. This chain uses TRBV11-2 with TRBJ1-4, with a possible D match to TRBD1 (6 bases). This CDR3 contains 16 residues. The ends were cut back, 5 bases at V and 8 bases at J, with 21 bases in the middle. Germline values: CDR1 SGHAT, CDR2 FQNNGV. CDR3 nucleotide sequence: TGTGCCAGCAGCACATACCAGGGGCGGTCCATCGAAAAACTGTTTTTT. Encoded protein: CASSTYQGRSIEKLFF.

The rearrangement joins TRBV5-5 to TRBJ2-2; D unclear. Germline V CDR1 and CDR2: SGHKS, YYEKEE (reference sequence). The ends were cut back, 1 base at V and 7 bases at J, with 14 bases in the middle. The CDR3 runs to 15 residues. The CDR3 here is CASSLLGRRDGELFF. CDR3 bases: TGTGCCAGCAGCTTGTTAGGTCGGCGTGACGGGGAGCTGTTTTTT.